Below, 25 T cell receptor beta chains from the same sample are listed, as sequenced in a study of T cells in Graves' hyperthyroidism and ophthalmopathy. Amplified regions were TCR beta CDR3 sequences from RNA transcripts. The primer set for the first-round RT-PCR of the TCR CDR3 was HTBI. TCRdb ran MiXCR on the multiplex PCR reads and lists one entry per CDR3 protein. This table holds about 640,000 distinct CDR3 sequences, around 15% found once. Sequenced material: blood. Receptors were obtained from a woman aged 45-65 years with Graves' ophthalmopathy.

This clonotype was observed many times. The chain carries TRBV3-1 and TRBJ2-7; the match to TRBD2 covers 10 bases. Germline V gene sequence: CDR1 LGHDT, CDR2 YNNKEL (reference sequence). J was trimmed by 4 bases and V by 4 bases; bases with no gene match: 4. CDR3 size: 14 residues. In DNA form, the CDR3 reads TGTGCCAGCAGCCTACTAGCGGGAAATTACGAGCAGTACTTC. Translation: CASSLLAGNYEQYF.

In this sample, this clonotype turned up many times. Written as DNA, the CDR3 is TGTGCCAGCAGTTTATACGGTGAGGGGAATCAGCCCCAGCATTTT. Its translation is CASSLYGEGNQPQHF. The rearrangement links TRBV28 to TRBJ1-5; TRBD1 is a possible D gene (5 bases). CDR1 is MDHEN and CDR2 is SYDVKM in the germline V gene. Trimming removed 1 base from V and 4 bases from J, with 11 bases in between. The CDR3 has 15 residues.

This clonotype was counted between two and nine times. This rearrangement joins TRBV6-6 to TRBJ2-2, with a tentative D call TRBD2 (5 bases). Trimming took off 0 bases at V and 3 bases at J, with 23 bases between the two ends. Looked up from germline, CDR1 is MNHNY and CDR2 is SVGAGI (reference sequence). This CDR3 region has 20 residues. The DNA of the CDR3 is TGTGCCAGCAGTTACTCGATGTTTGCAGAGGGTATCGTTCACACCGGGGAGCTGTTTTTT. Amino acid sequence: CASSYSMFAEGIVHTGELFF.

The sample holds many counts of this clonotype. The rearrangement joins TRBV7-2 to TRBJ2-7; TRBD2 agrees at 9 bases. With V trimmed by 4 bases and J by 0 bases, 4 bases remained unmatched. This CDR3 is 15 amino acids long. Germline V CDR1 and CDR2: SGHTA, FQGNSA. CDR3 in amino acids: CASSSGLAYSYEQYF. CDR3 nucleotide sequence: TGTGCCAGCAGCTCAGGACTAGCGTACTCCTACGAGCAGTACTTC.

This clonotype has ten or more counts. The chain employs TRBV12-3 or TRBV12-4 and TRBJ2-7; TRBD1 agrees at 10 bases. The length of the CDR3 is 13 residues. Losses at the gene ends were 6 bases for V and 5 bases for J; bases not matched to a gene: 4. The CDR3 reads CASSIGQGDEQYF. The CDR3 coding sequence is TGTGCCAGCAGCATAGGACAGGGGGACGAGCAGTACTTC.

The J gene is TRBJ1-6, the V gene TRBV7-2, with unresolved D. The CDR3 extends over 13 amino acids. Germline V lookup: CDR1 SGHTA, CDR2 FQGNSA. Trimming took off 2 bases at V and 9 bases at J, with 8 bases between the two ends. The CDR3 sequence: CASSLWDFSPLHF. CDR3 nucleotides: TGTGCCAGCAGCTTATGGGATTTTTCACCCCTCCACTTT. Full variable domain (missing parts from reference TRBV7-2 and TRBJ1-6): GAGVSQSPSNKVTEKGKDVELRCDPISGHTALYWYRQSLGQGLEFLIYFQGNSAPDKSGLPSDRFSAERTGGSVSTLTIQRTQQEDSAVYLCASSLWDFSPLHFGNGTRLTVT.

In this sample, this clonotype turned up many times. This chain links TRBV6-2 or TRBV6-3 with TRBJ2-7; D not resolved. CDR3 length equals 13 residues. Trimming took off 7 bases at V and 0 bases at J, with 10 bases between the two ends. The germline V gene encodes CDR1 MNHEY and CDR2 SVGEGT. The CDR3 DNA reads as TGTGCCAGCACGCGCCGTAACTCCTACGAGCAGTACTTC. Protein product: CASTRRNSYEQYF.

The chain links TRBV9 to TRBJ1-1, with D possibly being TRBD1 (6 bases). The CDR3 is made up of 13 amino acids. Looked up from germline, CDR1 is SGDLS and CDR2 is YYNGEE. Trimming pared 3 bases from V and 5 bases from J, leaving 11 bases between. The CDR3 region has the DNA TGTGCCAGCAGCGGGGGGCAGGGGACTGAAGCTTTCTTT. Encoded protein: CASSGGQGTEAFF. Supplemented by reference TRBV9 and TRBJ1-1, the full variable domain reads DSGVTQTPKHLITATGQRVTLRCSPRSGDLSVYWYQQSLDQGLQFLIQYYNGEERAKGNILERFSAQQFPDLHSELNLSSLELGDSALYFCASSGGQGTEAFFGQGTRLTVV.

Regarding this clonotype: Being one base from a much bigger clone, this may be a read error. No conserved phenylalanine or tryptophan is present at the end of the CDR3, so a read error is the likely explanation. The V and J genes are TRBV7-2 and TRBJ2-5, with D hard to call. Germline V gene lookup returns CDR1 SGHTA and CDR2 FQGNSA. The CDR3 contains 11 residues. V was clipped by 5 bases and J by 4 bases, with 5 bases between them. CDR3 loop: CASSIGETQYL. CDR3 bases: TGTGCCAGCAGCATCGGAGAGACCCAGTACCTC.

This clonotype was seen many times. The chain links TRBV7-3 to TRBJ2-3, with D possibly matching TRBD2 (5 bases). This CDR3 has 13 amino acids. V lost 1 base, J lost 5 bases, and 7 bases lay in between. The germline CDR1 and CDR2 sequences are SGHTA and FQGTGA. CDR3 coding DNA: TGTGCCAGCAGCTTAATCGGGAAAGATACGCAGTATTTT. It translates to CASSLIGKDTQYF.

A word on this clonotype: The junction and the germline gene differ at one end; a read error may be behind it. The V call is TRBV20-1, the J call TRBJ1-2, with D possibly being TRBD1 (5 bases). CDR1 is DFQATT and CDR2 is SNEGSKA in the germline V gene (reference sequence). CDR3 size: 13 residues. This CDR3 reads CSTSHGAIYGYTF. Written as DNA, the CDR3 is TGCAGTACTAGCCACGGGGCGATCTATGGCTACACCTTC.

This clonotype has just a few counts. The CDR3 bases are TGCGCCAGCAGCCCCCAAGCACGGTCCTACAATGAGCAGTTCTTC. Encoded protein: CASSPQARSYNEQFF. This sequence joins TRBV5-1 and TRBJ2-1; D uncertain. Germline assignment: CDR1 SGHRS and CDR2 YFSETQ. Trimming took 4 bases from V and 1 from J, leaving 12 bases between them. The CDR3 is 15 amino acids.

This sequence joins TRBV6-5 and TRBJ2-3; TRBD1 matches at 10 bases. Germline loops: CDR1 MNHEY, CDR2 SVGAGI. The CDR3 sequence is 14 residues long. V lost 2 bases, J lost 10 bases, and 6 bases stayed unmatched. CDR3: CASSYRTGGLAQYF. For the CDR3, the DNA is TGTGCCAGCAGTTACCGGACAGGGGGGTTGGCGCAGTATTTT.

At least ten counts were recorded for this clonotype. V usage is TRBV29-1 and J usage is TRBJ1-1; the D gene is possibly TRBD1 (5 bases). V lost 1 base and J 1 base, leaving 19 bases between the germline ends. The CDR3 is 17 residues long. CDR1 and CDR2 from the germline V gene are SQVTM and ANQGSEA. This chain's CDR3 is CSVEGWAFRQGNTEAFF. The DNA of the CDR3 is TGCAGCGTTGAAGGGTGGGCGTTCCGTCAGGGGAACACTGAAGCTTTCTTT.

At least ten counts were recorded for this clonotype. The rearrangement uses TRBV30 and TRBJ1-1, with D unclear. From germline, CDR1 is GTSNPN and CDR2 SVGIG (reference sequence). CDR3 length: 12 residues. Trimming pared 1 base from V and 5 bases from J, leaving 8 bases between. The CDR3: CAWSGGFTEAFF. The CDR3 bases are TGTGCCTGGAGTGGGGGTTTTACTGAAGCTTTCTTT.

This clonotype was seen ten or more times. This rearrangement joins TRBV7-2 to TRBJ2-5, with 12 bases matching TRBD2. J lost 2 bases, V lost 3 bases, and 1 base had no gene match. The CDR3 has 15 amino acids. Germline assignment: CDR1 SGHTA and CDR2 FQGNSA. The CDR3 is CASSFLAGGQETQYF. In nucleotides, the CDR3 is TGTGCCAGCAGCTTCCTAGCGGGAGGGCAAGAGACCCAGTACTTC.

Turning to this clonotype: The junction departs from the called germline gene at one end, perhaps through a read error. The J gene is TRBJ2-2, the V gene TRBV7-8; D may be TRBD2 (6 bases). The CDR3 runs 16 residues. Germline assignment: CDR1 SGHVS and CDR2 FQNEAQ. The CDR3 is CASSLVRTPSGGELSF. The CDR3 nucleotides are TGTGCCAGCAGCTTAGTTCGGACTCCTTCGGGCGGGGAGCTGTCTTTT.

This clonotype has at least ten counts. An end of the junction does not agree with germline; a read error may underlie this. The genes are TRBV5-1 and TRBJ2-3, with 10 bases fitting TRBD2. The CDR3 runs to 15 residues. The germline V gene has CDR1 SGHRS and CDR2 YFSETQ. This CDR3 reads CASSLPSGSTDTQYF. The CDR3 DNA reads TGTGCCAGCAGTTTACCTAGCGGGAGTACAGATACGCAGTATTTT.

This clonotype has only a few counts. The V call is TRBV10-3, the J call TRBJ1-6, with D hard to call. The CDR3 extends over 14 amino acids. The V end was cut by 10 bases, the J end by 3 bases, with 13 bases between. Germline CDR1 and CDR2: ENHRY and SYGVKD. As DNA, the CDR3 is TGTGCCACCGCCGTTGGGATCTATAATTCACCCCTCCACTTT. The encoded protein is CATAVGIYNSPLHF.

This clonotype was detected many times. V and J are TRBV2 and TRBJ2-1; D is uncertain. There are 16 residues in the CDR3. Germline CDR1 reads SNHLY; CDR2 reads FYNNEI. Trimming left V 1 base short and J 0 bases short, with 10 bases between. The CDR3 DNA reads TGTGCCAGCAGTGAAGTAGTTTCTAGCTCCTACAATGAGCAGTTCTTC. Translation: CASSEVVSSSYNEQFF. The complete variable domain, with remaining parts taken from reference TRBV2 and TRBJ2-1, reads EPEVTQTPSHQVTQMGQEVILRCVPISNHLYFYWYRQILGQKVEFLVSFYNNEISEKSEIFDDQFSVERPDGSNFTLKIRSTKLEDSAMYFCASSEVVSSSYNEQFFGPGTRLTVL.

This clonotype has ten or more counts. V gene TRBV28 combines with J gene TRBJ2-3; 8 nucleotides match TRBD1. The CDR3 extends over 16 amino acids. Germline V gene sequence: CDR1 MDHEN, CDR2 SYDVKM. V lost 4 bases and J lost 4; bases outside the gene matches: 10. CDR3 coding DNA: TGTGCCAGCAGTTCCCACTCAGGGGGCGACGCAGATACGCAGTATTTT. Its protein is CASSSHSGGDADTQYF.

This clonotype has a handful of counts. The V call is TRBV7-9, the J call TRBJ1-3; tentative D call: TRBD1 (5 bases). Per the germline V gene, CDR1 is SEHNR and CDR2 is FQNEAQ (reference sequence). CDR3 length: 16 amino acids. The V end was cut by 1 base, the J end by 2 bases, with 12 bases between. The CDR3 reads CASSLGGGVTGNTIYF. The CDR3, as DNA: TGTGCCAGCAGCTTAGGCGGGGGAGTAACTGGAAACACCATATATTTT.

This clonotype was recorded a few times. J is TRBJ2-2 and V is TRBV5-1; D unresolved. Per the germline V gene, CDR1 is SGHRS and CDR2 is YFSETQ. This CDR3 is built from 13 residues. V was cut by 1 base and J by 8 bases, with 9 bases left in between. This CDR3 is CASSLSRRGELFF. Written as DNA, the CDR3 is TGCGCCAGCAGCTTGTCTCGCCGGGGGGAGCTGTTTTTT.

This clonotype was found many times. This chain joins TRBV6-2 or TRBV6-3 and TRBJ2-1; weak D call: TRBD2 (6 bases). Trimming left V 3 bases short and J 1 base short, with 16 bases between. Germline CDR1 reads MNHEY; CDR2 reads SVGEGT. The CDR3 loop spans 17 amino acids. In DNA form, the CDR3 reads TGTGCCAGCAGTTATCTTCTCCGAGGGAGGTCCTACAATGAGCAGTTCTTC. Translated, it gives CASSYLLRGRSYNEQFF.

The V and J genes are TRBV2 and TRBJ2-1, with D hard to call. Germline CDR1 and CDR2: SNHLY and FYNNEI. The CDR3 runs 11 residues. Trimming shortened V by 6 bases and J by 10 bases, and 10 bases separated the two germline ends. The CDR3: CASRMLLEQFF. The CDR3 DNA follows: TGTGCCAGCAGAATGCTATTAGAGCAGTTCTTC.